This TCR beta chain appears in the sequencing data of a study of identical twins. Study conclusions and caveats: The abundant beta clonotypes from cord blood had fewer insertions, and memory repertoires had none of this.

The cDNA had a unique molecular identifier and a template-switch universal primer site. TCRdb re-called the 5' RACE reads through MiXCR, storing one row per CDR3 protein. Of approximately 470,000 distinct CDR3 sequences listed, about 14% were seen once; the top ten hold around 0.48%. Per the germline V gene, CDR1 is DFQATT and CDR2 is SNEGSKA (reference sequence). Trimming cost V 4 bases and J 1 base; bases outside gene matches: 6. The CDR3 contains 14 residues. A remark on this clonotype: The antigen is not known.

This sample was shared with a second study, whose subject was yellow fever vaccine responses in identical twins.

The receptor comes from a woman between 18 and 30 years old in good health. The V and J genes are TRBV20-1 and TRBJ1-1, with 7 bases identical to TRBD1. The sequenced sample was CD4+ T cells sorted from blood. The chain's CDR3 is CSAKRTGKNTEAFF. For the CDR3, the DNA is TGCAGTGCTAAACGGACAGGAAAGAACACTGAAGCTTTCTTT.